What follows are 10 T cell receptor beta chains derived from one specimen sequenced in a study of cytomegalovirus exposure and HLA in healthy donors. The PCR ran on 60 Vbeta and 13 Jbeta primers. Method: immunoSEQ multiplex PCR; TCRdb's copy keeps in-frame clones and lacks some. Counted here are more than 200,000 clones, roughly 68% occurring once; the ten biggest clones make up roughly 2.5%. Sequenced: PBMCs. The source is a man in his forties in good health and CMV-seropositive.

This rearrangement joins TRBV19 to TRBJ2-1, with 15 positions matching TRBD2. CDR3 size: 17 residues. From germline, CDR1 is LNHDA and CDR2 SQIVND (reference sequence). V shed 4 bases and J 3 bases; nucleotides not matched to a gene: 4. The CDR3 coding sequence is TGTGCCAGTAGTACCGGGACTAGCGGGGGGATCTACAATGAGCAGTTCTTC. Translating gives CASSTGTSGGIYNEQFF.

This rearrangement joins TRBV10-3 to TRBJ2-5; D may be TRBD1 (6 bases). V dropped 6 bases and J dropped 3 bases, with 8 bases sitting between them. From germline, CDR1 is ENHRY and CDR2 SYGVKD. This CDR3 is built from 12 residues. The CDR3 coding sequence is TGTGCCATCAGGGGACAAGAAGAGACCCAGTACTTC. It translates to CAIRGQEETQYF.

CDR3 in amino acids: CASSLMGHSNTEAFF. CDR3 in DNA: TGCGCCAGCAGCTTGATGGGACATTCGAACACTGAAGCTTTCTTT. The chain has TRBV5-1 and TRBJ1-1; a possible D gene is TRBD1 (6 bases). V was cut by 1 base and J by 1 base, with 11 bases left in between. The length of the CDR3 is 15 residues. The germline V gene encodes CDR1 SGHRS and CDR2 YFSETQ.

The chain joins TRBV21-1 to TRBJ2-1; TRBD1, as called in the table, went unchecked against the DNA. TRBV21-1 is described as a pseudogene. The CDR3 extends over 15 amino acids. This CDR3 reads CASSLRDSLRDEQFF. CDR3 nucleotides: TGTGCCAGCAGCCTACGGGACAGCCTTAGGGATGAGCAGTTCTTC.

The chain has TRBV5-4 and TRBJ1-2, with D unclear. Germline loops: CDR1 SGHNT, CDR2 YYREEE (reference sequence). CDR3 length equals 15 residues. V gave up 3 bases and J gave up 6 bases, with 18 bases separating them. CDR3 sequence (DNA): TGTGCCAGCAGCTCTGTGCGGTCCACGAACAATGGCTACACCTTC. Residues: CASSSVRSTNNGYTF.

With respect to this clone: Germline and junction disagree at one end, which may indicate a read error. The chain couples TRBV4-1 to TRBJ2-7; D might be TRBD1 (5 bases). The CDR3 is 15 amino acids. CDR1 and CDR2 from the germline V gene are MGHRA and YSYEKL. CDR3 sequence (DNA): TGCGCCAGCAGCCAAGATCCGGCAGGGTCCTGCGAGCAGTACTTC. This translates into CASSQDPAGSCEQYF.

Here the CDR3 DNA reads TGCGCCAGCAGCTCCATCACGACCGGGGGCTACGAGCAGTACTTC. Translating gives CASSSITTGGYEQYF. The genes are TRBV5-1 and TRBJ2-7; perhaps TRBD2 as D (6 bases). CDR3 length: 15 residues. Germline values: CDR1 SGHRS, CDR2 YFSETQ. Between the trimmed V and J ends, which lost 3 bases and 3 bases, there was a span of 16 bases. Combining the CDR3 with reference TRBV5-1 and TRBJ2-7 gives the whole variable domain KAGVTQTPRYLIKTRGQQVTLSCSPISGHRSVSWYQQTPGQGLQFLFEYFSETQRNKGNFPGRFSGRQFSNSRSEMNVSTLELGDSALYLCASSSITTGGYEQYFGPGTRLTVT.

V usage is TRBV10-1 and J usage is TRBJ2-1, with TRBD1 matching 7 bases. Germline V lookup: CDR1 WNHNN, CDR2 SYGVQD (reference sequence). The V and J ends lost 5 bases and 6 bases, in that order; junction bases with no gene match: 7. The CDR3 covers 14 residues. The DNA for the CDR3 is TGCGCCAGCAGTCGAGGGGGCGACGTCAATGAGCAGTTCTTC. Its protein is CASSRGGDVNEQFF.

This chain links TRBV9 with TRBJ2-1; TRBD2 matches at 9 bases. The germline V gene encodes CDR1 SGDLS and CDR2 YYNGEE. With 0 bases clipped from V and 9 bases from J, the junction kept 4 bases outside the gene matches. The CDR3 runs 14 residues. CDR3 bases: TGTGCCAGCAGCGTAGTCTCTAGCGGGGTTGAGCAGTTCTTC. Encoded protein: CASSVVSSGVEQFF.

This chain connects TRBV5-1 to TRBJ1-6, with D possibly matching TRBD1 (5 bases). The V end was cut by 5 bases, the J end by 9 bases, with 15 bases between. CDR1 SGHRS and CDR2 YFSETQ come from the germline V gene. This CDR3 contains 14 residues. The CDR3 nucleotides are TGCGCCAGCAGGGGGGGACCGTTGATTTCACCCCTCCACTTT. Amino acid sequence: CASRGGPLISPLHF.